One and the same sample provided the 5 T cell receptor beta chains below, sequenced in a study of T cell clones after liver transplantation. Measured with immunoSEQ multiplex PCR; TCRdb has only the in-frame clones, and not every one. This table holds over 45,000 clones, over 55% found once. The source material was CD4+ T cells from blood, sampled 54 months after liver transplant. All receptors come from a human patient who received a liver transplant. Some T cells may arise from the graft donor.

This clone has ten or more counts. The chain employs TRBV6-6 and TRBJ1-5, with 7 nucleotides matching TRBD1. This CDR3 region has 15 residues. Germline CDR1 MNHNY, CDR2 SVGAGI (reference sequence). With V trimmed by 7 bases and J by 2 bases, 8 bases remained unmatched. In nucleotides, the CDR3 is TGTGCCAGCATTACCAATACAGGGGGCAATCAGCCCCAGCATTTT. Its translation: CASITNTGGNQPQHF.

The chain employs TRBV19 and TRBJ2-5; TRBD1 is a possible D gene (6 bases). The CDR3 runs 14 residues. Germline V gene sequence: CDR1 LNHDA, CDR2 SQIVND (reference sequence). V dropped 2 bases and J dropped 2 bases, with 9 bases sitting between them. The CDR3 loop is CASSINRGQETQYF. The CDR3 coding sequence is TGTGCCAGTAGTATAAATAGGGGGCAAGAGACCCAGTACTTC. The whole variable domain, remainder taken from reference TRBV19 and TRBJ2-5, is DGGITQSPKYLFRKEGQNVTLSCEQNLNHDAMYWYRQDPGQGLRLIYYSQIVNDFQKGDIAEGYSVSREKKESFPLTVTSAQKNPTAFYLCASSINRGQETQYFGPGTRLLVL.

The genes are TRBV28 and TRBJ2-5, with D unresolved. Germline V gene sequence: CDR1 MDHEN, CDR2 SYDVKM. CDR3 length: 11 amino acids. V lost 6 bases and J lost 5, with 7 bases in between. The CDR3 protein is CASRAWETQYF. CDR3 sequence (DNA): TGTGCCAGCAGGGCATGGGAGACCCAGTACTTC.

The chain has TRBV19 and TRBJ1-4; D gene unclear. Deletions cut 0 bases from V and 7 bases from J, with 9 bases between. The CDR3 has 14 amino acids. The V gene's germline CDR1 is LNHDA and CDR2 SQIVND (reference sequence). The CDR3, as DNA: TGTGCCAGTAGTATAGACAGAAAGTCTGAAAAACTGTTTTTT. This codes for CASSIDRKSEKLFF.

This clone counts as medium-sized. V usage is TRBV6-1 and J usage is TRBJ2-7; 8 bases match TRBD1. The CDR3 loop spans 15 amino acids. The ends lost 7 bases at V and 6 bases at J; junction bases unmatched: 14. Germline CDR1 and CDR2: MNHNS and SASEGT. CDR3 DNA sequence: TGTGCCAGCACAGAGGGGAGACAGGGGAGTTCCGAGCAGTACTTC. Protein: CASTEGRQGSSEQYF.